Reported below is one T cell receptor beta chain. The specificity of this receptor is unknown. No much larger clone exists at a distance of one base, and base qualities are not known. Libraries were constructed by 5' RACE. Sequenced on an Illumina HiSeq 2000. Template switching introduced a universal primer binding site; the final cDNA contained a unique molecular identifier, enabling accurate counting of TCR cDNA molecules. First-strand cDNA for TCR alpha and beta chains was synthesized from specific primers in the conserved constant-segment region. Each cDNA library was double barcoded, with a SMART-Mk sample barcode plus Illumina barcodes, to control for contamination. TruSeq adapter sequences and Illumina sample barcodes were added in two successive PCR steps. The Illumina HiSeq platform was used with custom primers to sequence TCR alpha and beta cDNA libraries. On the authors' methods: MiGEC processed the raw reads to extract unique molecular identifiers, while MiXCR was used to determine the CDR3 positions. Recombination models were inferred per individual with the repgenHMM and IGoR tools using an EM algorithm. Shared clonotype analysis was performed with the tcR package in R, normalizing sharing by the product of cloneset sizes. To study raw recombination free of thymic and clonal selection effects, out-of-frame nonproductive sequences were analyzed. TCRdb redid the processing of the public reads, applying fastp at Q25 and MiXCR, and retained in-frame beta chains. When rows share a CDR3 protein, they turn into one entry using the most common DNA and genes. TCRdb's processing, not the study's, gives the V and J calls here. The sample table holds a few hundred thousand distinct CDR3 sequences, of which roughly 9% were seen once. The leading ten clones occupy over 7% of the sample.

The source of the sample is a study of identical twins (TCRdb year 2016). About the investigation overall: The study deep-sequenced TCR alpha and beta repertoires from monozygotic twins, unrelated adults of various ages and cord blood to test whether fetal clonotypes persist. To rule out contamination, replicate twin experiments were performed at different times with different library preparation protocols.

General study outcomes and caveats: Because the same donors could not be followed over many years, the conclusions relied on cross-sectional statistical analysis. Excess twin sharing in beta out-of-frame sequences was weaker because fewer shared sequences lowered the signal-to-noise ratio. Fewer insertions were carried by abundant cord blood beta clonotypes, a similar but weaker trend appeared in young adult naive repertoires, and no such trend appeared in memory repertoires. Out-of-frame TCR alpha sharing in monozygotic twins was systematically underestimated by recombination models, whereas sharing between unrelated individuals was in agreement with the recombination models. Zero-insertion analyses could be partly confounded by invariant T cells such as MAIT and iNKT, although diverse VJ usage argued against such confounding for most clonotypes. Compared with coincidental sharing between unrelated individuals, an excess of low generation-probability sequences was observed among out-of-frame TCR alpha sequences shared between twins.

All donors were healthy Caucasians. Three unrelated non-twin adults were also sequenced: a male aged 18 to 30, a male aged 50 to 59 and a female aged 50 to 59. Miltenyi CD45RO+ enrichment and human naive T-cell isolation kits were used to isolate memory (CD45RO+) and naive T cells from PBMC. The TCR comes from a woman in her forties or fifties in good health. The source material was naive T cells sorted from blood. What this sample's cell subset or site label stands for: cells isolated with a human naive T-cell isolation kit.

The sequence in DNA is TGTGCCAGTAGTATGACTAGCGGGGGGGCTGGGAATGAGCAGTTCTTC. Its amino acids are CASSMTSGGAGNEQFF. The rearranged segments are TRBV19 and TRBJ2-1; 14 central nucleotides agree with TRBD2. The CDR3 contains 16 residues, cysteine and phenylalanine counted. Only the CDR3 region is kept as DNA, spanning 48 bases read in frame from base 1. Per the germline V gene (reference sequence), LNHDA is the CDR1 and SQIVND is the CDR2. After removal of 3 bases from V and 7 bases from J, the junction retains 5 bases not matched to a gene.